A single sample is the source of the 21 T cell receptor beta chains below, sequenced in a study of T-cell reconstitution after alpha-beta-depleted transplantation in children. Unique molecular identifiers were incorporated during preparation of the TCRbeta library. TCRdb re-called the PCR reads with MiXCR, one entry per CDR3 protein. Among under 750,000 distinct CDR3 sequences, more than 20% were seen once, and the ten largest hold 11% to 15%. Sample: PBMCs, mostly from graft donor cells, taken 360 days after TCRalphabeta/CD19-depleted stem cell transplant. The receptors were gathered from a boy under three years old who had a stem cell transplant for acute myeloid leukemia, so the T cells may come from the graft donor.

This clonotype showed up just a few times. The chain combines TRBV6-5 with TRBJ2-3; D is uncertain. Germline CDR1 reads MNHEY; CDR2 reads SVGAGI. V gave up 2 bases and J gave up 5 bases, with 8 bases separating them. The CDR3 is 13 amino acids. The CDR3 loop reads CASSYGSQDTQYF. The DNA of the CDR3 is TGTGCCAGCAGTTACGGAAGCCAAGATACGCAGTATTTT.

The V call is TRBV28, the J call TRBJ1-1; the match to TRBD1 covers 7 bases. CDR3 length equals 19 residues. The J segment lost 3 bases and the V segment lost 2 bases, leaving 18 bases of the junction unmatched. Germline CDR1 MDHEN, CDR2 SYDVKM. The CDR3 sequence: CASSLDREGELEEDTEAFF. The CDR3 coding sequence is TGTGCCAGCAGTTTAGACAGGGAAGGAGAGTTAGAAGAGGACACTGAAGCTTTCTTT.

CDR3: CSALPGQGYGYTF. The CDR3 nucleotides read TGCAGTGCCCTCCCCGGACAGGGCTATGGCTACACCTTC. The rearrangement uses TRBV20-1 and TRBJ1-2, with 8 bases fitting TRBD1. The CDR3 is made up of 13 amino acids. V lost 6 bases to trimming and J lost 4 bases; unmatched junction nucleotides: 7. CDR1 DFQATT and CDR2 SNEGSKA come from the germline V gene (reference sequence).

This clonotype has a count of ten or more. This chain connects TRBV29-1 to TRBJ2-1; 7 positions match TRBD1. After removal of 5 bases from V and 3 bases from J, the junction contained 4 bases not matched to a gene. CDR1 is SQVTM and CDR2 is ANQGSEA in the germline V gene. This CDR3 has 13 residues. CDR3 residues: CSVPGQRYNEQFF. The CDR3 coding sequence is TGCAGCGTTCCGGGACAGCGCTACAATGAGCAGTTCTTC.

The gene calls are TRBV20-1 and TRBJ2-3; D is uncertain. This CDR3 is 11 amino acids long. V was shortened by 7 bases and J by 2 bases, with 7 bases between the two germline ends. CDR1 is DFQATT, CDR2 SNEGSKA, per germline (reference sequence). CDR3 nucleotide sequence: TGCAGTGGCAGCAACACAGATACGCAGTATTTT. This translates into CSGSNTDTQYF.

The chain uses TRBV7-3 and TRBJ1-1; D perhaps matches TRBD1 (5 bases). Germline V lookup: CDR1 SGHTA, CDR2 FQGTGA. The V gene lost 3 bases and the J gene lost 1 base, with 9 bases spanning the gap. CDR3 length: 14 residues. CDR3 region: CASSFGGTNTEAFF. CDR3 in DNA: TGTGCCAGCAGCTTCGGGGGGACGAACACTGAAGCTTTCTTT.

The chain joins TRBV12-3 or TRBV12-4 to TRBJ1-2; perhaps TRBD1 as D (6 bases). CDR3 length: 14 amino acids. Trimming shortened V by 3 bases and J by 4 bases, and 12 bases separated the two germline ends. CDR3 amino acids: CASSLDRGGYGYTF. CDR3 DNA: TGTGCCAGCAGTTTGGACAGAGGGGGCTATGGCTACACCTTC.

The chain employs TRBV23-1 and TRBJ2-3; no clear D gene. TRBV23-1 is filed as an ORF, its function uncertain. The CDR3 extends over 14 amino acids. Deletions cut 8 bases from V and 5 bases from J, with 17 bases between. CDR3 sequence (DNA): TGCGCCAGCCGGTCCGATCGGTGGGGAGATACGCAGTATTTT. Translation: CASRSDRWGDTQYF.

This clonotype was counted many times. The DNA of the CDR3 is TGTGCCAGCAGTACCTGGGACAGGGGGAACTACAATGAGCAGTTCTTC. Translation: CASSTWDRGNYNEQFF. The rearrangement links TRBV28 to TRBJ2-1; 11 positions match TRBD1. V was clipped by 5 bases and J by 3 bases; unmatched bases: 6. CDR1 is MDHEN and CDR2 is SYDVKM in the germline V gene. This CDR3 has 16 amino acids.

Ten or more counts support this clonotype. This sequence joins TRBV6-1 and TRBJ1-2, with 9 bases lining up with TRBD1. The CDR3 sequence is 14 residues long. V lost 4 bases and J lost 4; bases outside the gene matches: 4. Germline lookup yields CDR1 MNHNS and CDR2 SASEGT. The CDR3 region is CASSGTGVIYGYTF. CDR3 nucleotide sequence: TGTGCCAGCAGTGGGACAGGGGTCATCTATGGCTACACCTTC.

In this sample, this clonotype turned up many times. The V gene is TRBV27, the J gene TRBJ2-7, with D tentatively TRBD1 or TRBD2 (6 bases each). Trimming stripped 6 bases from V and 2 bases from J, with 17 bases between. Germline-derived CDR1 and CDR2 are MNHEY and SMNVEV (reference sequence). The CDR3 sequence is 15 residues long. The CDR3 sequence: CASSTGGLNPYEQYF. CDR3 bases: TGTGCCAGCAGCACTGGGGGGCTTAACCCCTACGAGCAGTACTTC.

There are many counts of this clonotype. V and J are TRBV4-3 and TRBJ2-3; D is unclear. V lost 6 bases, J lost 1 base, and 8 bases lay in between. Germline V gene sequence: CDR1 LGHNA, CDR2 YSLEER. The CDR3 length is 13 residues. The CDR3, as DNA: TGCGCCAGCAGTCCGACTCGCACAGATACGCAGTATTTT. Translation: CASSPTRTDTQYF.

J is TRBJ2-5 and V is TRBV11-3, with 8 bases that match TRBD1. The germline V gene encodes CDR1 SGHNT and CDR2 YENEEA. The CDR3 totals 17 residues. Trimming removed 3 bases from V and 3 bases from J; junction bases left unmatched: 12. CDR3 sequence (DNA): TGTGCCAGCAGCTTTTCAACCACCGGGACAGGAGAAGAGACCCAGTACTTC. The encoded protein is CASSFSTTGTGEETQYF.

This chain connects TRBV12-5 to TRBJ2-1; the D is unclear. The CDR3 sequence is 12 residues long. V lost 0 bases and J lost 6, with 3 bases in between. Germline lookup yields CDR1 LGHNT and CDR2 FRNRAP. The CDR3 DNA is TGTGCTAGTGGTTTGGTACCCAATGAGCAGTTCTTC. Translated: CASGLVPNEQFF.

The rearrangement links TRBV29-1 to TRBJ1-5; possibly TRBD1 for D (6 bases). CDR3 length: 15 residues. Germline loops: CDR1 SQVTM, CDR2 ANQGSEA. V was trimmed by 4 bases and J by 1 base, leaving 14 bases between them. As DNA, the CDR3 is TGCAGCGTTGTACAGGGTAGTCGGAGCAATCAGCCCCAGCATTTT. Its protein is CSVVQGSRSNQPQHF.

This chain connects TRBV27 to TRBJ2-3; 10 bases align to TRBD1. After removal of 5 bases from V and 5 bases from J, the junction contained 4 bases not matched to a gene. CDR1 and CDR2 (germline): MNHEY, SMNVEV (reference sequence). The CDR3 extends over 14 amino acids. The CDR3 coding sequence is TGTGCCAGCAGTCGACAGGGGGCTATAGATACGCAGTATTTT. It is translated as CASSRQGAIDTQYF.

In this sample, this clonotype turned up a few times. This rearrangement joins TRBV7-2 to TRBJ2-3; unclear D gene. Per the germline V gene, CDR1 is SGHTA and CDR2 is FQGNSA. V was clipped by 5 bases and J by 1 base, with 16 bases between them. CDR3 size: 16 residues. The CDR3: CASSLGYSHRTDTQYF. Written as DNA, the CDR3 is TGTGCCAGCAGCCTGGGATACAGCCACCGCACAGATACGCAGTATTTT. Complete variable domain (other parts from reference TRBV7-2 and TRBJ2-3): GAGVSQSPSNKVTEKGKDVELRCDPISGHTALYWYRQSLGQGLEFLIYFQGNSAPDKSGLPSDRFSAERTGGSVSTLTIQRTQQEDSAVYLCASSLGYSHRTDTQYFGPGTRLTVL.

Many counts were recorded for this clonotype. The CDR3 DNA follows: TGTGCCAGCAGTCGATCCAGCGGGGCCTACTCTGGGGCCAACGTCCTGACTTTC. Protein sequence: CASSRSSGAYSGANVLTF. The genes are TRBV12-3 or TRBV12-4 and TRBJ2-6, with 7 nucleotides matching TRBD2. The CDR3 extends over 18 amino acids. V shed 5 bases and J 0 bases; nucleotides not matched to a gene: 10.

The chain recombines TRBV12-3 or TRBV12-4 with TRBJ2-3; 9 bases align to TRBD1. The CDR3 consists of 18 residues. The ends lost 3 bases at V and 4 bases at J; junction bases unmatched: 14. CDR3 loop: CASSFAYGTGKGADTQYF. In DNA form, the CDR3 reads TGTGCCAGCAGTTTTGCGTACGGGACAGGGAAGGGAGCAGATACGCAGTATTTT.

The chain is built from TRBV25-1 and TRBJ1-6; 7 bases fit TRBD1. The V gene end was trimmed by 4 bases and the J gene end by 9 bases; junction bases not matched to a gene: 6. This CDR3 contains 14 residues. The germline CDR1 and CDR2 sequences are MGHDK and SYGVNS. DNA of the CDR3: TGTGCCAGCAGTGCGACAGGGAAAGGTTCACCCCTCCACTTT. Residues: CASSATGKGSPLHF.

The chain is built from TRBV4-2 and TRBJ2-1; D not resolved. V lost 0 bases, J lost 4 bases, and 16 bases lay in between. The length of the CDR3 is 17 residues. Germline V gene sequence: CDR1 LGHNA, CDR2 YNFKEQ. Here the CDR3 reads CASSQEGRPPYYNEQFF. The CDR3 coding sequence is TGTGCCAGCAGCCAAGAAGGGCGGCCACCGTATTACAATGAGCAGTTCTTC.